These 8 T cell receptor beta chains came from one sample sequenced in a study of T cell responses to AZD1222 COVID-19 vaccine. Generated by immunoSEQ multiplex PCR, the TCRdb table keeps only in-frame clones and is missing some. The table lists about 120,000 clones, around 90% of them singletons. The sample here was peripheral blood, taken on day 0 of AZD1222 vaccination. All receptors come from an adult in good health.

This clone came up many times. This chain connects TRBV11-1 to TRBJ2-7; no firm D call. Trimming took 4 bases from V and 8 from J, leaving 15 bases between them. The germline V gene encodes CDR1 SGHAT and CDR2 FQDESV (reference sequence). This CDR3 is 13 amino acids long. The CDR3 region has the DNA TGTGCCAGCAGCTCGCGGACCCCAAGGAAGCAGTACTTC. It translates to CASSSRTPRKQYF.

The chain combines TRBV25-1 with TRBJ1-6; D gene unclear. V was pared by 10 bases and J by 9 bases, with 19 bases between. The CDR3 consists of 14 residues. CDR1 and CDR2 (germline): MGHDK, SYGVNS. The CDR3 is CATSDLTSGSPLHF. For the CDR3, the DNA is TGTGCCACTTCTGATTTGACTAGCGGTTCACCCCTCCACTTT.

The chain recombines TRBV9 with TRBJ2-3, with 13 nucleotides matching TRBD2. V shed 4 bases and J 0 bases; nucleotides not matched to a gene: 14. The CDR3 spans 20 residues. Germline CDR1 is SGDLS and CDR2 is YYNGEE. The CDR3 protein is CASSLYRTSGSIGSTDTQYF. The CDR3 DNA reads as TGTGCCAGCAGCCTGTACCGGACTAGCGGGAGCATCGGGAGCACAGATACGCAGTATTTT.

This sequence joins TRBV18 and TRBJ2-2; weak D call: TRBD2 (5 bases). Germline CDR1 and CDR2: KGHSH and LQKENI. The CDR3 spans 14 residues. The V and J ends lost 3 bases and 5 bases respectively, with 10 bases between them. CDR3 in amino acids: CASSPNTGTGELFF. The CDR3, as DNA: TGTGCCAGCTCACCTAATACGGGAACCGGGGAGCTGTTTTTT.

The chain recombines TRBV28 with TRBJ1-5, with D unresolved. Trimming took 2 bases from V and 5 from J, leaving 4 bases between them. CDR3 size: 12 residues. CDR1 MDHEN and CDR2 SYDVKM come from the germline V gene. The CDR3 region is CASSLRYQPQHF. The DNA for the CDR3 is TGTGCCAGCAGTTTAAGGTATCAGCCCCAGCATTTT.

The CDR3 region has the DNA TGTGCCAGCACCCCCTTCTTTCTAGGGGCGAAAAACACCATATATTTT. Translated: CASTPFFLGAKNTIYF. The V gene is TRBV28, the J gene TRBJ1-3; D perhaps matches TRBD1 (5 bases). Germline V lookup: CDR1 MDHEN, CDR2 SYDVKM. The length of the CDR3 is 16 residues. V was trimmed by 7 bases and J by 6 bases, leaving 22 bases between them.

The CDR3 bases are TGTGCCAGTAGTATGGAATGGGGTGAAAAACTGTTTTTT. It encodes CASSMEWGEKLFF. The rearrangement uses TRBV19 and TRBJ1-4; no firm D call. CDR3 size: 13 residues. From germline, CDR1 is LNHDA and CDR2 SQIVND (reference sequence). With 3 bases removed from V and 7 bases from J, the gap between germline ends came to 9 bases.

This CDR3 reads CAKWGTGAGGYTF. In DNA, the CDR3 is TGTGCCAAATGGGGGACCGGGGCAGGTGGCTACACCTTC. The gene calls are TRBV2 and TRBJ1-2, with D possibly matching TRBD1 (5 bases). V lost 10 bases and J 7 bases, leaving 19 bases between the germline ends. This CDR3 is 13 amino acids long. The germline gives CDR1 SNHLY, CDR2 FYNNEI.